Listed here are 5 T cell receptor beta chains from one sample, sequenced in a study of cytomegalovirus exposure and HLA in healthy donors (dated by TCRdb to the late 2010s). Library construction relied on the immunoSEQ multiplex PCR assay. For the multiplex PCR, a mixture combining 60 forward primers for TCR Vbeta segments and 13 reverse primers for TCR Jbeta segments was used. Entries here come from immuneACCESS through TCRdb and include only in-frame sequences with V and J called. Some clones fail to appear in such tables; in the studies checked, an unresolved V gene covers under half of the shortfall, and the cause of the remainder is unknown. This sample's table has entries for 45,000 to 55,000 clones. In total, the top ten clones hold about 24% of the sample. Input material: PBMCs. All receptors derive from a man aged 40-49 years in good health and CMV-seropositive.

This chain links TRBV14 with TRBJ1-2, with D tentatively TRBD1 (6 bases). The CDR3 totals 13 residues. Trimming shortened V by 2 bases and J by 3 bases, and 7 bases separated the two germline ends. Germline V lookup: CDR1 SGHDN, CDR2 FVKESK. The CDR3: CASSQYRDYGYTF. CDR3 coding DNA: TGTGCCAGCAGCCAATACAGGGACTATGGCTACACCTTC.

The chain recombines TRBV13 with TRBJ2-1; 9 bases align to TRBD1. Germline V gene data show CDR1 as PRHDT and CDR2 as FYEKMQ (reference sequence). The trim removed 4 bases at V and 5 bases at J, leaving 6 bases unmatched. The CDR3 covers 15 residues. The CDR3 protein is CASSSSGTGNNEQFF. The CDR3 coding sequence is TGTGCCAGCAGCTCCTCCGGGACAGGGAACAATGAGCAGTTCTTC.

The chain's CDR3 is CASSRQEEANVLTF. CDR3 in DNA: TGTGCCAGCAGCAGACAAGAAGAGGCCAACGTCCTGACTTTC. This rearrangement joins TRBV2 to TRBJ2-6, with D unresolved. This CDR3 comprises 14 residues. The germline V gene has CDR1 SNHLY and CDR2 FYNNEI. The germline V and J ends were trimmed by 6 bases and 6 bases, with 12 bases remaining between them.

The J gene is TRBJ2-5, the V gene TRBV6-5; the match to TRBD2 covers 8 bases. The CDR3 contains 14 residues. V lost 7 bases to trimming and J lost 9 bases; unmatched junction nucleotides: 13. Looked up from germline, CDR1 is MNHEY and CDR2 is SVGAGI. The CDR3 sequence: CASKRGGPYEAQYF. CDR3 coding DNA: TGTGCCAGCAAACGGGGGGGCCCCTATGAGGCCCAGTACTTC.

The chain couples TRBV4-1 to TRBJ1-2; D is unclear. This CDR3 is built from 13 residues. The V end was cut by 5 bases, the J end by 8 bases, with 15 bases between. Germline lookup yields CDR1 MGHRA and CDR2 YSYEKL. The CDR3, as DNA: TGCGCCAGCAGCGAACAAAGGTTTAGCGGCTACACCTTC. Residues: CASSEQRFSGYTF.